These T cell receptor beta chains were read from a single sample in a study of cytomegalovirus exposure and HLA in healthy donors. Libraries were prepared by immunoSEQ multiplex PCR; TCRdb keeps only in-frame clonotypes and omits some of them. The sample has some 60,000 clones, 85% to 95% seen once. Specimen: PBMCs. The receptors stem from a man aged 18 to 29 in good health and CMV-seropositive. The conserved cysteine and the conserved F or W are not part of the CDR3 here. Each record gives: V gene, J gene, CDR3 protein.

TRBV29-1	TRBJ2-1	SVEFRLAHDNEQF
TRBV11-2	TRBJ2-7	ASSLEPETGAGLQY
TRBV6-5	TRBJ2-7	ASSYSPPGSSYEQY
TRBV5-6	TRBJ2-5	ASSLRDAGGTQY
TRBV7-9	TRBJ1-2	ASSFENYGYT
TRBV19	TRBJ1-3	ASRLSNGGTNTIY
TRBV9	TRBJ2-7	ASSSPTSGVSYEQY
TRBV6-1	TRBJ2-2	ASSPGTNPGELF
TRBV6-1	TRBJ2-3	ASSAAGLAGDSDTQY
TRBV30	TRBJ2-7	AWSVLGQGASYEQY
TRBV14	TRBJ2-7	ASSQGQSYEQY
TRBV4-3	TRBJ2-2	ASSHPNDLPGLGTGELF
TRBV15	TRBJ2-7	AIGRANGEQY
TRBV6-1	TRBJ2-7	ASSSRGTYEQY
TRBV5-6	TRBJ2-1	ASSLAGNYNEQF
TRBV28	TRBJ2-3	ASSLLGGRTPDTQY
TRBV4-2	TRBJ2-3	ASSQDPYRGTDTQY